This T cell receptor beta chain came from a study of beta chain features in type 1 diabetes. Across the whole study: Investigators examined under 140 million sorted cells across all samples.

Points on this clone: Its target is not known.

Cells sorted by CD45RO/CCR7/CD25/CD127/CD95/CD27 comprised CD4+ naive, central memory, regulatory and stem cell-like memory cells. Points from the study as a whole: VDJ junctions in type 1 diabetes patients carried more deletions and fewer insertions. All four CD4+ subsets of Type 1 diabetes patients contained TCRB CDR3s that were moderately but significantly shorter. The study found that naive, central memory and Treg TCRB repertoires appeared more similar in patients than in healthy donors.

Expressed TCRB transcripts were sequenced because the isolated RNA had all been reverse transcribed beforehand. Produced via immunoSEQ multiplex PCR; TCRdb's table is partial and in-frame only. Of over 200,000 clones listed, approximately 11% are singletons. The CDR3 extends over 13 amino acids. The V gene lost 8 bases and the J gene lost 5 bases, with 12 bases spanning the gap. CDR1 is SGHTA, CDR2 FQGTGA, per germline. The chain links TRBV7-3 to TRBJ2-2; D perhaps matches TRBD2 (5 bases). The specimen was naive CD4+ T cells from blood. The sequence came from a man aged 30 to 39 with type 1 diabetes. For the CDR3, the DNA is TGTGCCAGCTCCCACCGGGGAACCGGGGAGCTGTTTTTT. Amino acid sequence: CASSHRGTGELFF.